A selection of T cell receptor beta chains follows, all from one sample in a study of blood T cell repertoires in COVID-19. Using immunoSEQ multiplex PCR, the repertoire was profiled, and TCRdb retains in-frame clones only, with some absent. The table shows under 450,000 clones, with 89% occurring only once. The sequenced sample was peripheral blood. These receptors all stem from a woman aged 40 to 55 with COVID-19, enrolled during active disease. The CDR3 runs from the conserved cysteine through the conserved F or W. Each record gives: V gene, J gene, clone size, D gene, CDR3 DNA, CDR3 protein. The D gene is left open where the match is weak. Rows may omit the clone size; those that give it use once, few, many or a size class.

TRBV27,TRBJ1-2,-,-,TGTGCCAGCTCTCCCGACAGGAAATATGGCTACACCTTC,CASSPDRKYGYTF
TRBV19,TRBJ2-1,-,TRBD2,TGTGCCAGTAGAGCCGGGACTAGCGCGTCCTCCTACAATGAGCAGTTCTTC,CASRAGTSASSYNEQFF
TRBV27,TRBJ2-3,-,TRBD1,TGTGCCAGCAGGGCCGGGACAGGGGGTGGCACAGATACGCAGTATTTT,CASRAGTGGGTDTQYF
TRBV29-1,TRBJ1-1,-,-,TGCAGCGTAAAGGGGGGGACTGAAGCTTTCTTT,CSVKGGTEAFF
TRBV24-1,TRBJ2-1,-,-,TGTGCCACCAGTGATTTTAGCGAGCAGTTCTTC,CATSDFSEQFF
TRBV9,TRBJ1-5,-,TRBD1,TGTGCCAGCAGCGCTGGACAGGGAGGGAATCAGCCCCAGCATTTT,CASSAGQGGNQPQHF
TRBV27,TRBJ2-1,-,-,TGTGCCAGCAGGCCAGACAGCTACAATGAGCAGTTCTTC,CASRPDSYNEQFF
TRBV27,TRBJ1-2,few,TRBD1,TGTGCCAGCAGAGCCACAGGGGTGGACTATGGCTACACCTTC,CASRATGVDYGYTF
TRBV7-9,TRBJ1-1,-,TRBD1,TGTGCCAGCAGCTTGGGACAGATCCCTGAAGCTTTCTTT,CASSLGQIPEAFF
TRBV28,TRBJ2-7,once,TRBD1,TGTGCCAGCACCGACAGGGCCTACGAGCAGTACTTC,CASTDRAYEQYF
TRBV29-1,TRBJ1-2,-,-,TGCAGCCCTGGAGGGGACTATGGCTACACCTTC,CSPGGDYGYTF
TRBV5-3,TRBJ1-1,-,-,TGTGCCGCTCGTCTAGGTGTAGTTTCAACGGTATTGAACACTGAAGCTTTCTTT,CAARLGVVSTVLNTEAFF
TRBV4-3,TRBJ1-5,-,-,TGCGCCAGCAGCCAAGTCCGACAGGGCAATCAGCCCCAGCATTTT,CASSQVRQGNQPQHF